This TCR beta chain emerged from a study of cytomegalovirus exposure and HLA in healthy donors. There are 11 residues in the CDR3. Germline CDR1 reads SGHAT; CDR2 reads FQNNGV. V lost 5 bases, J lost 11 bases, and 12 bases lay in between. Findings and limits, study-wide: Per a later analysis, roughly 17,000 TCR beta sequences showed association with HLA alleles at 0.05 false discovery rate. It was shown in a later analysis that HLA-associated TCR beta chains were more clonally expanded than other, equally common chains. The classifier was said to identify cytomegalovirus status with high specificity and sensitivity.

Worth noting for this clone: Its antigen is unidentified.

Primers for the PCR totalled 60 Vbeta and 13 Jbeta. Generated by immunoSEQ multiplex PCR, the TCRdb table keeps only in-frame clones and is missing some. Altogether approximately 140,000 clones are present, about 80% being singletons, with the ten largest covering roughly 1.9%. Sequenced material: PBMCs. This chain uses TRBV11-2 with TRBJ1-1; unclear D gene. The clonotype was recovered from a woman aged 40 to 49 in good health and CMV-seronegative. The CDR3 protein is CASSGLSRAFF. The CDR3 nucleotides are TGTGCCAGCAGCGGACTTTCAAGGGCTTTCTTT. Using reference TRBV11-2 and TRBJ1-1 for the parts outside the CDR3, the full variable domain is EAGVAQSPRYKIIEKRQSVAFWCNPISGHATLYWYQQILGQGPKLLIQFQNNGVVDDSQLPKDRFSAERLKGVDSTLKIQPAKLEDSAVYLCASSGLSRAFFGQGTRLTVV.